This T cell receptor (beta chain) was found in a study of CD8 T cells in ankylosing spondylitis. Findings and limits, study-wide: Past studies reported some motif variants in reactive arthritis synovial fluid and blood. About 8 highly homologous variants made up a TCR beta motif, and this motif appeared characteristic of ankylosing spondylitis blood. Matched ankylosing spondylitis synovial fluid reportedly showed significant enrichment of disease-linked clones.

The CDR3 sequence is 14 residues long. The V end lost 2 bases, the J end lost 5 bases, and 13 bases lay between the germline ends. Germline V CDR1 and CDR2: SGHDT, YYEEEE. This clonotype was recorded only once. The antigen is not known. Making use of molecular barcodes, quantitative 5'-RACE generated TCR beta libraries. TCRdb fed the 5' RACE reads into MiXCR, producing one record per CDR3 protein. The sample gives around 490,000 distinct CDR3 sequences, roughly 5% of which show up once; roughly 3.5% is in the top ten. Material for sequencing was blood, either unsorted or a sorted T cell fraction (not recorded which). J is TRBJ2-5 and V is TRBV5-6, with D perhaps TRBD1 (6 bases). The origin of this receptor is a male donor with ankylosing spondylitis. In nucleotides, the CDR3 is TGTGCCAGCAGCTTATTAACAGGGTGGGAGACCCAGTACTTC. Translation: CASSLLTGWETQYF.